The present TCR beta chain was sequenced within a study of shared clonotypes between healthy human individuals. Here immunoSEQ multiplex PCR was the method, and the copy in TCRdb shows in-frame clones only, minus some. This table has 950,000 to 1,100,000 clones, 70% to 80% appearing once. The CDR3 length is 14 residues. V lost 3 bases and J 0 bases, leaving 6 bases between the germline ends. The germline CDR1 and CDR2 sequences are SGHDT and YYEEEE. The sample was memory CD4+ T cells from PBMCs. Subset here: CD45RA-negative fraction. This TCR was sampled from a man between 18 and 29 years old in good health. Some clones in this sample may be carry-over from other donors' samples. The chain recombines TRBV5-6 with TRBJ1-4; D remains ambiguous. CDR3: CASSYRSTNEKLFF. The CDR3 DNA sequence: TGTGCCAGCAGCTACAGATCAACTAATGAAAAACTGTTTTTT.